This T cell receptor beta chain appears in the sequencing data of a study of identifying expanded T cells in peripheral blood. Clones were read by immunoSEQ multiplex PCR, and TCRdb kept only the in-frame ones, dropping some. The repertoire holds about 91,000 clones, with about 91% as singletons. CDR1 and CDR2 (germline): SGHAT, FQNNGV. V lost 4 bases and J lost 4; bases outside the gene matches: 4. The CDR3 loop spans 14 amino acids. During the collection period, no donor immune events like infections were recorded. Details on this clone: The antigen is undetermined.

Broader study findings: Over about two and four weeks, about 17 and 20 clones changed, versus 1.2 between replicates. Approximately two-week clone count variance significantly increased as total template count grew.

The TCR originated in a person between 18 and 75 years old in good health. The chain combines TRBV11-2 with TRBJ2-1, with 7 bases lining up with TRBD1. Sequenced input: blood. CDR3 sequence reads: CASSSTGSYNEQFF. CDR3 sequence (DNA): TGTGCCAGCAGCTCGACAGGGAGTTACAATGAGCAGTTCTTC.